This T cell receptor (beta chain) was sequenced for a study of T cells after yellow fever vaccination. Points from the study as a whole: Reappearance after the booster was observed for most primary-vaccination clones (96% CD4, about 85% CD8). Repertoires sorted by FACS could include abundant clonotypes that are contaminants from the bulk population.

This clonotype was picked up many times. Its antigen is still unknown. This CDR3 has 14 amino acids. CDR1 SGHTA and CDR2 FQGNSA come from the germline V gene. V was trimmed by 10 bases and J by 0 bases, leaving 14 bases between them. TCR cDNA was made by 5'RACE template switching, adding a universal primer site and UMIs. A single record per CDR3 protein comes from TCRdb applying MiXCR to the 5' RACE reads. The table records about 240,000 distinct CDR3 sequences, 6.9% of them present only once. This sequence was found in a man between 25 and 39 years old who received the YFV17D yellow fever vaccine. Sequenced material: CD4+ T cells sorted from PBMCs, taken 15 days after the yellow fever booster vaccination. The chain has TRBV7-2 and TRBJ2-3; D gene ambiguous. The chain's CDR3 is CATARSLSTDTQYF. CDR3 nucleotide sequence: TGTGCCACTGCCCGGAGTCTGAGCACAGATACGCAGTATTTT.